This record covers a single T cell receptor (beta chain). As yet, its antigen is unknown. This sample was included in a study of shared clonotypes between healthy human individuals. The CDR3 covers 14 residues. The germline V gene encodes CDR1 SGHTA and CDR2 FQGNSA. Trimming removed 3 bases from V and 3 bases from J, with 12 bases in between. General study results and limits: Genetic and exposure-history diversity was limited by the few donors. Generation probabilities were higher for clonotypes shared across all four sorted-subset donors than for unshared ones. Memory subsets had estimated richness that was generally smaller than that of naive subsets.

Data came from immunoSEQ multiplex PCR; TCRdb stores just in-frame clones and leaves some out. The sample yields a few million clones, 85% to 95% seen once. The chain is built from TRBV7-2 and TRBJ2-7; possible D gene TRBD1, 6 bases. Sequenced material: naive CD4+ T cells sorted from blood. The subset here: CD45RA+ positively selected. This TCR was recovered from a man between 18 and 29 years old in good health. Here the CDR3 DNA reads TGTGCCAGCAGCTTTCCGCAGGGGATCTACGAGCAGTACTTC. Translation gives CASSFPQGIYEQYF.